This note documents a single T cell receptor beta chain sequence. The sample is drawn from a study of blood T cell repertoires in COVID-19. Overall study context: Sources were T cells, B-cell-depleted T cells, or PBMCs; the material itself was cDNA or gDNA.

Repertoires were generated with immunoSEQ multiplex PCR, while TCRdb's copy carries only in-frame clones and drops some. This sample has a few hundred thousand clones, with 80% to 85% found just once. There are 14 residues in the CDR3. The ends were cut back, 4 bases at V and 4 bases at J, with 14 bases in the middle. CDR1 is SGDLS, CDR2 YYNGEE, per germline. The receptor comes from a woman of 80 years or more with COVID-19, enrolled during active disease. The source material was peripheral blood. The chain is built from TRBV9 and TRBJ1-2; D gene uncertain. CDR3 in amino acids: CASSSPGGLYGYTF. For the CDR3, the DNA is TGTGCCAGCAGCTCCCCCGGCGGGCTCTATGGCTACACCTTC.